This entry lists 21 T cell receptor beta chains sequenced from one sample in a study of T cells in Graves' hyperthyroidism and ophthalmopathy. TCR beta CDR3 sequences were amplified from RNA transcripts. Researchers ran a first-round RT-PCR on the TCR CDR3 using the HTBI primer set. TCRdb fed the multiplex PCR reads into MiXCR, producing one record per CDR3 protein. The sample contains 250,000 to 400,000 distinct CDR3 sequences, roughly an eighth of which appear only once. Sequenced sample: blood. These receptors all stem from a woman aged 40 to 50 with Graves' ophthalmopathy.

This chain uses TRBV12-5 with TRBJ1-2; D unresolved. Trimming left V 6 bases short and J 0 bases short, with 5 bases between. Germline lookup yields CDR1 LGHNT and CDR2 FRNRAP. This CDR3 contains 12 residues. CDR3 in amino acids: CASGISNYGYTF. Written as DNA, the CDR3 is TGTGCTAGTGGGATATCTAACTATGGCTACACCTTC.

V gene TRBV5-4 combines with J gene TRBJ1-3, with 11 bases that match TRBD1. V shed 5 bases, J shed 4 bases, and the junction held 8 bases outside the gene matches. Germline V gene data show CDR1 as SGHNT and CDR2 as YYREEE (reference sequence). This CDR3 is 16 amino acids long. The CDR3 loop is CASSDGQGARGNTIYF. The DNA for the CDR3 is TGTGCCAGCAGTGATGGACAGGGGGCTAGAGGAAACACCATATATTTT.

A single count supports this clonotype. This chain uses TRBV6-2 or TRBV6-3 with TRBJ2-7; perhaps D is TRBD1 or TRBD2 (5 bases each). From germline, CDR1 is MNHEY and CDR2 SVGEGT. The V gene lost 10 bases and the J gene lost 4 bases, with 17 bases spanning the gap. The CDR3 loop spans 13 amino acids. This CDR3 is CATSWGKEYEQYF. DNA for the CDR3: TGTGCCACCTCGTGGGGGAAGGAGTACGAGCAGTACTTC.

The chain carries TRBV19 and TRBJ2-1, with 9 bases fitting TRBD2. CDR1 and CDR2 (germline): LNHDA, SQIVND (reference sequence). CDR3 length equals 19 residues. The V gene end was trimmed by 0 bases and the J gene end by 8 bases; junction bases not matched to a gene: 17. The CDR3 reads CASSIEALAGRSGFDEQFF. CDR3 coding DNA: TGTGCCAGTAGTATAGAGGCACTAGCGGGTAGATCCGGGTTTGATGAGCAGTTCTTC.

This clonotype was observed a handful of times. A read error may be the cause here, since a much bigger clone is one base away. The chain is built from TRBV11-2 and TRBJ2-1; D gene uncertain. In germline, CDR1 is SGHAT, CDR2 FQNNGV. Trimming stripped 1 base from V and 3 bases from J, with 7 bases between. CDR3 length: 14 residues. CDR3 sequence (DNA): TGTGCCAGCAGCTTAGTCTGGGACTACAATGAGCAGTTCTTC. Protein product: CASSLVWDYNEQFF.

This clonotype was detected many times. The chain employs TRBV6-2 or TRBV6-3 and TRBJ1-1; possible D gene TRBD1, 5 bases. Between the trimmed V and J ends, which lost 2 bases and 1 base, there was a span of 11 bases. The CDR3 runs to 15 residues. Germline CDR1 and CDR2: MNHEY and SVGEGT. The CDR3 loop reads CASSYRGRSNTEAFF. CDR3 nucleotide sequence: TGTGCCAGCAGTTACAGGGGTCGATCGAACACTGAAGCTTTCTTT.

This clonotype turned up a few times. Written as DNA, the CDR3 is TGTGCCACTTCCCAGCCGGGGATCCGGGAGACCCAGTACTTC. Translated: CATSQPGIRETQYF. The chain links TRBV5-5 to TRBJ2-5; tentatively, D is TRBD2 (5 bases). Trimming cost V 9 bases and J 5 bases, with 20 bases left between them. Germline V gene data show CDR1 as SGHKS and CDR2 as YYEKEE (reference sequence). The CDR3 contains 14 residues.

This clonotype has ten or more counts. The chain joins TRBV2 to TRBJ1-5, with D possibly matching TRBD1 (6 bases). The length of the CDR3 is 13 residues. Germline values: CDR1 SNHLY, CDR2 FYNNEI. Trimming removed 6 bases from V and 1 base from J, with 7 bases in between. CDR3 nucleotide sequence: TGTGCCAGCAGCGGACAGAGCAATCAGCCCCAGCATTTT. Translated, it gives CASSGQSNQPQHF.

V usage is TRBV18 and J usage is TRBJ2-7; unclear D gene. Trimming cost V 1 base and J 7 bases, with 14 bases left between them. Germline V gives CDR1 KGHSH, CDR2 LQKENI. This CDR3 has 14 amino acids. In DNA, the CDR3 is TGTGCCAGCTCACCACTCCCCCAGCGAGGAGAGCAGTACTTC. Its translation is CASSPLPQRGEQYF.

The chain combines TRBV4-2 with TRBJ2-7; the D is unclear. CDR3 length: 14 residues. Germline V gene lookup returns CDR1 LGHNA and CDR2 YNFKEQ. V was cut by 0 bases and J by 5 bases, with 11 bases left in between. The CDR3 loop is CASSQEQTIDEQYF. The CDR3 DNA sequence: TGTGCCAGCAGCCAAGAGCAAACCATTGACGAGCAGTACTTC.

This clonotype was recorded many times. V and J are TRBV20-1 and TRBJ1-1, with TRBD1 matching over 8 bases. V was pared by 6 bases and J by 8 bases, with 5 bases of the junction left unmatched. The CDR3 consists of 11 residues. Germline CDR1 is DFQATT and CDR2 is SNEGSKA (reference sequence). The CDR3 nucleotides read TGCAGTGCCCGGACAGGGACCGAAGCTTTCTTT. It specifies CSARTGTEAFF.

The sample holds many counts of this clonotype. The V gene is TRBV24-1, the J gene TRBJ2-5; D not certain. V lost 5 bases, J lost 1 base, and 13 bases lay in between. Germline lookup yields CDR1 KGHDR and CDR2 SFDVKD. CDR3 size: 15 residues. The CDR3: CATSVRFLPQETQYF. The CDR3 DNA reads TGTGCCACCAGTGTTCGATTCCTCCCCCAAGAGACCCAGTACTTC.

This clonotype showed up just a few times. The chain joins TRBV18 to TRBJ2-7; 8 positions agree with TRBD1. This CDR3 comprises 16 residues. Germline V gives CDR1 KGHSH, CDR2 LQKENI. Losses at the gene ends were 0 bases for V and 2 bases for J; bases not matched to a gene: 6. The CDR3 region has the DNA TGTGCCAGCTCACCACCATGGACAGGGATCACCTACGAGCAGTACTTC. This encodes CASSPPWTGITYEQYF.

The J gene is TRBJ1-6, the V gene TRBV20-1; a weak D match, TRBD1 (5 bases). Germline CDR1 is DFQATT and CDR2 is SNEGSKA (reference sequence). Trimming left V 3 bases short and J 8 bases short, with 11 bases between. The CDR3 spans 13 residues. CDR3 nucleotide sequence: TGCAGTGCTAGCGGGGGAGGAGATTCACCCCTCCACTTT. This gives the protein CSASGGGDSPLHF.

This clonotype was detected a few times. The chain couples TRBV10-2 to TRBJ2-5; D tentatively reads TRBD1 or TRBD2 (8 bases each). Germline V gives CDR1 WSHSY, CDR2 SAAADI. V lost 5 bases, J lost 4 bases, and 14 bases lay in between. There are 14 residues in the CDR3. The CDR3, as DNA: TGCGCCAGCAGTATAGCGGGGACAGGAGAGACCCAGTACTTC. This gives the protein CASSIAGTGETQYF.

CDR3 protein: CSASGTGLYGYTF. CDR3 DNA: TGCAGTGCTTCCGGGACAGGCCTCTATGGCTACACCTTC. The chain combines TRBV20-1 with TRBJ1-2; TRBD1 matches at 8 bases. The CDR3 extends over 13 amino acids. V shed 5 bases and J 4 bases; nucleotides not matched to a gene: 6. Germline V CDR1 and CDR2: DFQATT, SNEGSKA (reference sequence).

This clonotype appeared a few times. The genes are TRBV5-1 and TRBJ2-5; 10 bases are a match to TRBD1. The CDR3 consists of 15 residues. V lost 0 bases to trimming and J lost 5 bases; unmatched junction nucleotides: 4. CDR1 is SGHRS and CDR2 is YFSETQ in the germline V gene. The CDR3 is CASSLAGQGKETQYF. Here the CDR3 DNA reads TGCGCCAGCAGCTTGGCGGGACAGGGGAAGGAGACCCAGTACTTC.

The V gene is TRBV10-3, the J gene TRBJ1-2; D is perhaps TRBD1 (6 bases). The CDR3 consists of 14 residues. The V gene's germline CDR1 is ENHRY and CDR2 SYGVKD. V was trimmed by 10 bases and J by 4 bases, leaving 19 bases between them. The CDR3 DNA reads TGTGCCACCGCTCCTAGGACAGATCTCTATGGCTACACCTTC. This encodes CATAPRTDLYGYTF.

The rearrangement joins TRBV6-1 to TRBJ2-7, with D hard to call. V lost 2 bases and J 0 bases, leaving 11 bases between the germline ends. Germline CDR1 reads MNHNS; CDR2 reads SASEGT. The length of the CDR3 is 15 residues. CDR3 loop: CASSEISGFSYEQYF. CDR3 DNA: TGTGCCAGCAGTGAAATTTCGGGCTTCTCCTACGAGCAGTACTTC.

This clonotype occurred many times. The chain combines TRBV11-2 with TRBJ2-2, with D possibly being TRBD1 (6 bases). The CDR3 has 15 residues. Germline CDR1 SGHAT, CDR2 FQNNGV. V was trimmed by 5 bases and J by 3 bases, leaving 13 bases between them. CDR3 sequence: CASSKDNRDTGELFF. The DNA for the CDR3 is TGTGCCAGCAGCAAAGACAACAGGGACACCGGGGAGCTGTTTTTT.

This clonotype showed up many times. The chain recombines TRBV20-1 with TRBJ2-5; 11 nucleotides match TRBD2. With V trimmed by 0 bases and J by 5 bases, 8 bases remained unmatched. CDR3 length equals 16 residues. Per germline, CDR1 DFQATT and CDR2 SNEGSKA (reference sequence). In nucleotides, the CDR3 is TGCAGTGCTAGAGATTGGGGACTAGCGGTCTGGGAGACCCAGTACTTC. Translation gives CSARDWGLAVWETQYF.